This T cell receptor (beta chain) comes out of a study of blood T cell repertoires in COVID-19. Study-level background: From the United States, Italy and Spain came samples of acute and convalescent COVID-19.

As processed by the authors: Estimation of nucleated cell counts relied on the amplification of reference gene primers. Some clones are missing from TCRdb's copy, which holds only in-frame ones; the method was immunoSEQ multiplex PCR. The DNA gave D and trimming, while V, J and clone size come from that table. The table has roughly 400,000 clones, just under 90% seen once. Individuals drawn from approximately 26 US areas were roughly 18 to 89 years old. The recovered donors of Cohort 3 showed two negative PCRs, clearance, or symptom resolution. Looked up from germline, CDR1 is WSHSY and CDR2 is SAAADI. The ends were cut back, 6 bases at V and 4 bases at J, with 6 bases in the middle. This CDR3 has 11 amino acids.

The rearrangement uses TRBV10-2 and TRBJ1-2; no reliable D call. This receptor was obtained from a woman between 50 and 59 years old who had recovered from COVID-19. Source material: PBMCs or T cells enriched from blood (not recorded which). This CDR3 reads CASSPLYGYTF. Written as DNA, the CDR3 is TGCGCCAGCAGCCCCCTCTATGGCTACACCTTC.